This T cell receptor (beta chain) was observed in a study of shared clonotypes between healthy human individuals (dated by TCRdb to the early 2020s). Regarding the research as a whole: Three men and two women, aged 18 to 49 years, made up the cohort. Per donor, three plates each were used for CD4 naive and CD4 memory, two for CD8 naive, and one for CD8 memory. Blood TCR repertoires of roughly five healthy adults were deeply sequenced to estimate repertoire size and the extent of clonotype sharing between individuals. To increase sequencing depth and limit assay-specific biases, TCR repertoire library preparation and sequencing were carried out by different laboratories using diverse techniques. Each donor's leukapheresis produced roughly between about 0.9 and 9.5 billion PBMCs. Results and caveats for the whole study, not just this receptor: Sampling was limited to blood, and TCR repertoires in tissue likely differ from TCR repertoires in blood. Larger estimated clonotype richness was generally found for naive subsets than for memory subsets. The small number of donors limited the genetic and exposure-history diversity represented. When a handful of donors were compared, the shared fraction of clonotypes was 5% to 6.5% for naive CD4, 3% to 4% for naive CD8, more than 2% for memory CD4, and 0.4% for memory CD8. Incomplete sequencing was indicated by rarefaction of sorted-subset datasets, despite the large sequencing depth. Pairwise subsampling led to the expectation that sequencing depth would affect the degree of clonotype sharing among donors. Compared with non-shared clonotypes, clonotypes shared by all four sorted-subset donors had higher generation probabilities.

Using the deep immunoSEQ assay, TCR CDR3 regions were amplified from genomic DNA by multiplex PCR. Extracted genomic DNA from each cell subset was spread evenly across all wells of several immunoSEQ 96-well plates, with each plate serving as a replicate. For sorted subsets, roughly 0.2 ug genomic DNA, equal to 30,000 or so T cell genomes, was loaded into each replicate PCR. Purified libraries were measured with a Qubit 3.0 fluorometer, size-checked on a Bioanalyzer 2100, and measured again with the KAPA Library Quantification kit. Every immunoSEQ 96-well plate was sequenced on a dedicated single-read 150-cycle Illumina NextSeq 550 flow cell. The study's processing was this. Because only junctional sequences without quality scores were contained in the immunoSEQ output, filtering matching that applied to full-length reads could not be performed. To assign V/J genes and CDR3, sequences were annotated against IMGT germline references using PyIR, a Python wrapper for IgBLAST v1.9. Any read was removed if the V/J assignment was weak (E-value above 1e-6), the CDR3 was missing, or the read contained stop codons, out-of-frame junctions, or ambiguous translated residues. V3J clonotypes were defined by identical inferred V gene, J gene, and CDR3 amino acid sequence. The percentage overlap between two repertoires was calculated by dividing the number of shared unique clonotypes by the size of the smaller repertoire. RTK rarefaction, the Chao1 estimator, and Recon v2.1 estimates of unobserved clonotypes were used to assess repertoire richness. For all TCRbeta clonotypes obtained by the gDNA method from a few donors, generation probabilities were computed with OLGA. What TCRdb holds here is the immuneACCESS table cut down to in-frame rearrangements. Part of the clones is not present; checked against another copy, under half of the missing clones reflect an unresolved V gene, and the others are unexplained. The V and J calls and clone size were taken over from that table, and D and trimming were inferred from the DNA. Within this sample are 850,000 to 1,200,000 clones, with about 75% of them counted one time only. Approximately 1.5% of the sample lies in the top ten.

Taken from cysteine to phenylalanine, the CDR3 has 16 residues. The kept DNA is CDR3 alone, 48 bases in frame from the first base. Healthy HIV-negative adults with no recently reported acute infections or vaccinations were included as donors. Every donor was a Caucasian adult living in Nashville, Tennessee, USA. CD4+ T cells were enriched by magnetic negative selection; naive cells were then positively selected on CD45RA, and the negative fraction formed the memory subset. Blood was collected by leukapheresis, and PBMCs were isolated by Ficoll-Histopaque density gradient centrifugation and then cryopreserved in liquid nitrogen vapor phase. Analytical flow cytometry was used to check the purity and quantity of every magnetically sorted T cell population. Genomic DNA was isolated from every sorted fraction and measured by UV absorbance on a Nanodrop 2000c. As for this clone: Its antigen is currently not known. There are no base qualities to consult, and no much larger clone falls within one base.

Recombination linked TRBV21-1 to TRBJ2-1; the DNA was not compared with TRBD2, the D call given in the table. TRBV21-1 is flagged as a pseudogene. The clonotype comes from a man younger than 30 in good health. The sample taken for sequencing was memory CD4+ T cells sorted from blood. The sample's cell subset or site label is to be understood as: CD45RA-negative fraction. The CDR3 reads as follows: CASSKTIAGGHNEQFF. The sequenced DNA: TGTGCCAGCAGCAAAACGATAGCGGGAGGGCACAATGAGCAGTTCTTC.